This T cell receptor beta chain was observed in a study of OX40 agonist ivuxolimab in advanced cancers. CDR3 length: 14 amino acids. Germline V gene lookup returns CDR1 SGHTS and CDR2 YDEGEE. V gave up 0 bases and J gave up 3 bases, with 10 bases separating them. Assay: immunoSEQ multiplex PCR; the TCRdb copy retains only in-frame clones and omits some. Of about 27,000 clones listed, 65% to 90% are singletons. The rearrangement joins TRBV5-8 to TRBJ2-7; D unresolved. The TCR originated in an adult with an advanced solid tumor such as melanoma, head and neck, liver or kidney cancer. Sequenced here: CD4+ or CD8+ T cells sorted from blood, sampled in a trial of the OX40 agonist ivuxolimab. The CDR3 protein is CASSLVGLDYEQYF. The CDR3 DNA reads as TGTGCCAGCAGCTTGGTTGGTTTGGACTACGAGCAGTACTTC. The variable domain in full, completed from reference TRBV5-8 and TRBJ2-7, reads EAGVTQSPTHLIKTRGQQATLRCSPISGHTSVYWYQQALGLGLQFLLWYDEGEERNRGNFPPRFSGRQFPNYSSELNVNALELEDSALYLCASSLVGLDYEQYFGPGTRLTVT.